This note documents a single T cell receptor beta chain sequence. This clonotype has just a few counts. Its antigen is currently not known. Base qualities are not recorded, but no much larger clone differs from it by a single base. This specimen's treatment or condition label, interpreted: live attenuated yellow fever vaccine strain. At each blood-draw timepoint, two biological replicates of bulk PBMCs were obtained. PBMCs were isolated from peripheral blood using a standard Ficoll-Paque protocol. RNA was extracted with TriZol from bulk PBMCs, CD4 and CD8 fractions, and dextramer-positive and dextramer-negative fractions. TCR cDNA was synthesized by 5'RACE template switching, through which a universal primer site and unique molecular identifiers were introduced. cDNA synthesis was primed from both the TCR alpha and TCR beta constant segments. Library amplification used two PCR steps, and the second PCR step added sample barcodes and sequencing adapters. Libraries were sequenced on Illumina HiSeq 2500 (2x100 bp) or NovaSeq (2x150 bp). The original pipeline was this. Reads were demultiplexed and collapsed into UMI consensus sequences with MIGEC, and V(D)J alignment was performed with MiXCR. Using edgeR on replicate PBMC samples, clonotypes were called vaccine-responding if FDR was below 0.01 and the log2 fold change was above 5 up to day 15. Each bulk clonotype received a CD4 or CD8 identity based on whether the sequenced CD4 or CD8 repertoire contained that clonotype at higher abundance. TCRdb cleaned the public reads at Q25 with fastp, built clones with MiXCR and kept in-frame beta chains. Entries are consolidated by CDR3 protein sequence, retaining the most common genes and DNA. The V and J calls reflect TCRdb's pipeline rather than the authors' work. Recorded for this sample are 300,000 to 400,000 distinct CDR3 sequences; approximately 6% of them occurred a single time. 15% of the sample belongs to the ten largest clones.

The V end loses 1 base and the J end loses 0 bases, and a stretch of 9 bases separates them. Spanning cysteine to phenylalanine, the CDR3 consists of 15 amino acids. The kept DNA is CDR3 alone, 45 bases in frame from the first base. CDR1 and CDR2 (SGHTA, FQGNSA) derive from the germline V gene. The data were obtained in a study of T cells after yellow fever vaccination (dated by TCRdb to the late 2010s). Concerning the study at large: The SMART-Seq v4 Ultra Low Input RNA kit was used to prepare libraries from fractions with low cell numbers. To follow T-cell clones before and after primary and booster YFV17D yellow fever vaccination, bulk TCR alpha and beta repertoires were sequenced over time. Two healthy male donors, one aged 18 to 29 and one aged 30 to 40 years, were included in the cohort. Blood samples were taken at several timepoints before and after primary and secondary immunization, and bulk PBMC replicates and cell subsets were isolated.

Study-wide findings and limitations: A small fraction of clonotypes showed up in both the CD4 and CD8 compartments, probably as a result of convergent recombination. Compared with the primary T-cell response, the secondary T-cell response was weaker but faster, peaking on day 5 rather than day 15. Because only a couple of donors were included in the study, the extent to which the findings can be generalized is limited. Computational filtering was needed because FACS-sorted repertoires could contain abundant contaminating clonotypes from the bulk population. Most clones expanded after primary vaccination (almost 98% of CD4 and 88% of CD8) were re-detected after the booster, suggesting that broad memory maintenance occurred.

The sequencing used PBMCs, collected 5 days after the yellow fever booster vaccination. The TCR comes from a man aged 25 to 45 who received the YFV17D yellow fever vaccine. The V and J segments used are TRBV7-2 and TRBJ2-5, with the identity of the D gene unclear. This receptor has the CDR3 CASSLEPFYQETQYF. The sequenced DNA is TGTGCCAGCAGCTTAGAACCCTTCTACCAAGAGACCCAGTACTTC.